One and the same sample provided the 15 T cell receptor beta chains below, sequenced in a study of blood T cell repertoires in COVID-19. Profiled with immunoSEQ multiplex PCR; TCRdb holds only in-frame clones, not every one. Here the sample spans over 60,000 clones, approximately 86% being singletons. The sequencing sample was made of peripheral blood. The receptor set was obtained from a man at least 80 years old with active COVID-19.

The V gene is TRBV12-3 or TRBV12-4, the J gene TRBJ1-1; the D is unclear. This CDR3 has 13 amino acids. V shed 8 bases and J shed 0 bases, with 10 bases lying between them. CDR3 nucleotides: TGTGCCAGCTCCCGGTCCTTGAACACTGAAGCTTTCTTT. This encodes CASSRSLNTEAFF.

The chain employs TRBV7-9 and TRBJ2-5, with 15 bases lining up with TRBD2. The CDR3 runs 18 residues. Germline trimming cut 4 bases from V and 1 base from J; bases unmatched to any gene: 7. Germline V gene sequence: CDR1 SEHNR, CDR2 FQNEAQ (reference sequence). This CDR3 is CASSSPGLAGGSQETQYF. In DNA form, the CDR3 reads TGTGCCAGCAGCTCCCCCGGACTAGCGGGAGGGTCCCAAGAGACCCAGTACTTC.

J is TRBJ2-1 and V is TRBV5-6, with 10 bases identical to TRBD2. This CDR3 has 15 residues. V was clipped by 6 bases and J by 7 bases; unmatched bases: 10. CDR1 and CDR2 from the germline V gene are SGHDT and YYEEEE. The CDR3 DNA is TGTGCCAGCAACCGTCTAGCGGGAGTCGGTAATGAGCAGTTCTTC. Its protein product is CASNRLAGVGNEQFF.

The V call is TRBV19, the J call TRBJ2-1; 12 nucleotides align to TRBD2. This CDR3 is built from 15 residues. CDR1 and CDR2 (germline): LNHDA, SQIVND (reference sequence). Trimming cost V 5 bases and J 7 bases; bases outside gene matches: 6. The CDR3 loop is CASSPASGRGNEQFF. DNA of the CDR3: TGTGCCAGTAGTCCGGCTAGCGGGAGGGGGAATGAGCAGTTCTTC.

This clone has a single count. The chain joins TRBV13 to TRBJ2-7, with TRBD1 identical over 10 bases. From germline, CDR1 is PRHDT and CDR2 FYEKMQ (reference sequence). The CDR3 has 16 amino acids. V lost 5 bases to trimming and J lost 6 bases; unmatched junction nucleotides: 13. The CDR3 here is CASSRYRGTGVGEQYF. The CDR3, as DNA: TGTGCCAGCAGCCGATACCGGGGGACAGGGGTGGGCGAGCAGTACTTC.

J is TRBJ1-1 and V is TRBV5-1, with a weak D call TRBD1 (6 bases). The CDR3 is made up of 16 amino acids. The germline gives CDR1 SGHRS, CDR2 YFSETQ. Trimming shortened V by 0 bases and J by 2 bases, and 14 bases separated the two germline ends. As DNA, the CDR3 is TGCGCCAGCAGCTTGGCGCCGGGACAAATTAACACTGAAGCTTTCTTT. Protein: CASSLAPGQINTEAFF.

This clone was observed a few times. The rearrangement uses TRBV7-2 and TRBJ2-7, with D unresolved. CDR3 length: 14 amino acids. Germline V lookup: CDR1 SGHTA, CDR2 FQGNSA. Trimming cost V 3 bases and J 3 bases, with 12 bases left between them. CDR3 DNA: TGTGCCAGCAGCTTGCCGCCCAGATACTACGAGCAGTACTTC. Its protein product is CASSLPPRYYEQYF.

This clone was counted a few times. The CDR3 nucleotides are TGTGCCAGCTCGGGGGGCTCCTACGAGCAGTACTTC. This translates into CASSGGSYEQYF. The J gene is TRBJ2-7, the V gene TRBV12-3 or TRBV12-4, with 7 bases that match TRBD2. The length of the CDR3 is 12 residues. The J segment lost 0 bases and the V segment lost 8 bases, leaving 1 base of the junction unmatched.

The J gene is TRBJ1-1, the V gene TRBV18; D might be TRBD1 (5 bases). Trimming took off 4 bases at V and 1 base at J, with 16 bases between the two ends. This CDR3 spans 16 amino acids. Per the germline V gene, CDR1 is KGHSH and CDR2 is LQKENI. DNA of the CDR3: TGTGCCAGCTCACGAGATAGGGGCAGACCGAACACTGAAGCTTTCTTT. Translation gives CASSRDRGRPNTEAFF.

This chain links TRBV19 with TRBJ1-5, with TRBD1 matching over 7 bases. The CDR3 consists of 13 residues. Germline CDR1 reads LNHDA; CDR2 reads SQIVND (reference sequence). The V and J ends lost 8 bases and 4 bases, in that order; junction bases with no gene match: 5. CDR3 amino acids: CASWDRVNQPQHF. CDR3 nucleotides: TGTGCCAGTTGGGACAGAGTAAATCAGCCCCAGCATTTT.

The CDR3 bases are TGTGCCAGCTCACCGACTATCAGTACGTTGACCGGGGAGCTGTTTTTT. Its translation: CASSPTISTLTGELFF. The chain carries TRBV18 and TRBJ2-2; perhaps TRBD2 as D (5 bases). Trimming cost V 3 bases and J 5 bases, with 16 bases left between them. This CDR3 spans 16 amino acids. Germline V gene lookup returns CDR1 KGHSH and CDR2 LQKENI.

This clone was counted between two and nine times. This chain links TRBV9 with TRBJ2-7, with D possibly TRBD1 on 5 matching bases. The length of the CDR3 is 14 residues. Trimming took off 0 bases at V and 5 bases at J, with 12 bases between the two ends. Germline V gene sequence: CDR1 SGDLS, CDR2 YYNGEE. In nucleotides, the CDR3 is TGTGCCAGCAGCGTAGTAGGGGTTGGTGACGAGCAGTACTTC. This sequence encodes CASSVVGVGDEQYF. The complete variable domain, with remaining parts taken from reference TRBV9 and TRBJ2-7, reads DSGVTQTPKHLITATGQRVTLRCSPRSGDLSVYWYQQSLDQGLQFLIQYYNGEERAKGNILERFSAQQFPDLHSELNLSSLELGDSALYFCASSVVGVGDEQYFGPGTRLTVT.

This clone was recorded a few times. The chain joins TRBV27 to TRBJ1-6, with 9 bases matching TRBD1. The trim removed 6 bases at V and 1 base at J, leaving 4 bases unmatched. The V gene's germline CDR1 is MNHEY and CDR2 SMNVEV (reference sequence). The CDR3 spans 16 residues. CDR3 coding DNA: TGTGCCAGCAGGCCGGGACAGGGATCCTATAATTCACCCCTCCACTTT. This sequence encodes CASRPGQGSYNSPLHF.

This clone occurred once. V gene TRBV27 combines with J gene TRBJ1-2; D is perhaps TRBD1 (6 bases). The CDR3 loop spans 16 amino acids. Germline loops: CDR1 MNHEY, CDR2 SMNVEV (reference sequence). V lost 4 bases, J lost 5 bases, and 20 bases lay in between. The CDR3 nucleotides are TGTGCCAGCAGTTCCTTCCGGGGGGGCAGCCTTTATGGCTACACCTTC. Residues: CASSSFRGGSLYGYTF.

The CDR3 DNA sequence: TGTGCCAGTAGTACCTTTGGGACAGGCGGTGGGGCCAACGTCCTGACTTTC. Its protein product is CASSTFGTGGGANVLTF. This chain uses TRBV19 with TRBJ2-6; 8 bases align to TRBD1. There are 17 residues in the CDR3. V shed 4 bases, J shed 3 bases, and the junction held 8 bases outside the gene matches. CDR1 LNHDA and CDR2 SQIVND come from the germline V gene (reference sequence).